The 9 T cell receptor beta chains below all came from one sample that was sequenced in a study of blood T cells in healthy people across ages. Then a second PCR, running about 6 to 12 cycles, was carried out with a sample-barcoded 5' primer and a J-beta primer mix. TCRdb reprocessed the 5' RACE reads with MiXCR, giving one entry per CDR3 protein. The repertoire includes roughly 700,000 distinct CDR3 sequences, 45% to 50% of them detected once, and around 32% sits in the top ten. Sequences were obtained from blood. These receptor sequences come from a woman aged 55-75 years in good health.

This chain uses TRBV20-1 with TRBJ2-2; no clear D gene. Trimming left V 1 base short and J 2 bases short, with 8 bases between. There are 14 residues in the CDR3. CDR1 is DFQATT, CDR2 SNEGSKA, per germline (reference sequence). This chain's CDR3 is CSARVQENTGELFF. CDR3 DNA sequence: TGCAGTGCTAGAGTTCAGGAAAACACCGGGGAGCTGTTTTTT.

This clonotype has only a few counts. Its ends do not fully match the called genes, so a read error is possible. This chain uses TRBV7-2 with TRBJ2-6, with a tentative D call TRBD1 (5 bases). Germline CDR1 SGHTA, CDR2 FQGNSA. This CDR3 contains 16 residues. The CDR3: CASRLDRNSGANVLTF. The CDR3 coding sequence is TGTGCCAGCAGGTTAGACAGAAACTCTGGGGCCAACGTCCTGACTTTC.

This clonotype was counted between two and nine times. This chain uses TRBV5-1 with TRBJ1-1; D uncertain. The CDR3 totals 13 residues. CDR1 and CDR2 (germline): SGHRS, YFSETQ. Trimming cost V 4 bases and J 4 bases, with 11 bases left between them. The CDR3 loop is CASSVNWGTEAFF. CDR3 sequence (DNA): TGCGCCAGCAGCGTCAACTGGGGCACTGAAGCTTTCTTT. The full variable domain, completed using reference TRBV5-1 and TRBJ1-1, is KAGVTQTPRYLIKTRGQQVTLSCSPISGHRSVSWYQQTPGQGLQFLFEYFSETQRNKGNFPGRFSGRQFSNSRSEMNVSTLELGDSALYLCASSVNWGTEAFFGQGTRLTVV.

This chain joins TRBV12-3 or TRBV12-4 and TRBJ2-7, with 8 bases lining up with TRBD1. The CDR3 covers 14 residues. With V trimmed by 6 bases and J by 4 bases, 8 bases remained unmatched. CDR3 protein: CASSLDRGWYEQYF. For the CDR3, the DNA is TGTGCCAGCAGCCTAGACAGGGGTTGGTACGAGCAGTACTTC.

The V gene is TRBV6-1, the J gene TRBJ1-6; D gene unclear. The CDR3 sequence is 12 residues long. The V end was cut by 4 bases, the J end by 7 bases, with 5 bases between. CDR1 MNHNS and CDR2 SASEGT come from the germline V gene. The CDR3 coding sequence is TGTGCCAGCAGTGGGTGGAATTCACCCCTCCACTTT. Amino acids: CASSGWNSPLHF.

Here the CDR3 reads CASSQDLLGLGLAYEQYF. The CDR3 DNA is TGCGCCAGCAGCCAAGATCTCTTAGGGTTGGGACTGGCCTACGAGCAGTACTTC. This rearrangement joins TRBV4-3 to TRBJ2-4, with D tentatively TRBD2 (6 bases). Gene TRBJ2-7 matches the end of the DNA better, so the J call may be wrong. The CDR3 runs 18 residues. Germline V gene sequence: CDR1 LGHNA, CDR2 YSLEER.

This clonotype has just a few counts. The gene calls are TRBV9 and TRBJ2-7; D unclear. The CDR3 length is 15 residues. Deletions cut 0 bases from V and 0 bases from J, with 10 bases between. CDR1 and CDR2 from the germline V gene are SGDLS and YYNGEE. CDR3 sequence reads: CASSVGVRSSYEQYF. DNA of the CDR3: TGTGCCAGCAGCGTAGGGGTCAGAAGCTCCTACGAGCAGTACTTC.

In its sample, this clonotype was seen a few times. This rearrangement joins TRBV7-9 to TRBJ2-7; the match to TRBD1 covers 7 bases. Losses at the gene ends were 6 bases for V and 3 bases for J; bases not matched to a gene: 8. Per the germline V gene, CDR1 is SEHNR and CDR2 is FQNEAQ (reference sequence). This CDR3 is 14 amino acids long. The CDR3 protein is CASRGGGQLYEQYF. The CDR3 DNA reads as TGTGCCAGCAGAGGGGGCGGACAGCTCTACGAGCAGTACTTC.

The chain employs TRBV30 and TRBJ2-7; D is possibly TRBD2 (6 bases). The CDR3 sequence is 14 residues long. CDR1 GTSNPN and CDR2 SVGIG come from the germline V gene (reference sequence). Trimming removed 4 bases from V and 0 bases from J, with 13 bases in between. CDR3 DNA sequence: TGTGCCTGGAAAAGGACTACTAGCTCCTACGAGCAGTACTTC. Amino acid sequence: CAWKRTTSSYEQYF.